These 5 T cell receptor beta chains came from one sample sequenced in a study of blood T cell repertoires in COVID-19. The repertoire was sequenced with immunoSEQ multiplex PCR; TCRdb's copy has only in-frame clones and lacks some. The profile shows a few hundred thousand clones, almost 90% of them singletons. Material: peripheral blood. These receptor sequences come from a woman aged 60-70 years with COVID-19, enrolled during active disease.

J is TRBJ1-3 and V is TRBV11-2; 8 bases line up with TRBD1. Trimming took 5 bases from V and 4 from J; bases not matched to a gene: 10. Germline loops: CDR1 SGHAT, CDR2 FQNNGV. The CDR3 runs to 16 residues. CDR3 protein: CASSATRGPAGNTIYF. The DNA for the CDR3 is TGTGCCAGCAGCGCAACCAGGGGGCCGGCGGGAAACACCATATATTTT.

J is TRBJ2-7 and V is TRBV9, with 8 bases that match TRBD1. CDR3 size: 13 residues. The germline CDR1 and CDR2 sequences are SGDLS and YYNGEE. Unmatched junction bases numbered 3, after V lost 0 bases and J lost 7 bases. The CDR3 is CASSVVGQGEQYF. CDR3 nucleotides: TGTGCCAGCAGCGTAGTCGGACAGGGAGAGCAGTACTTC.

The sample holds one count of this clone. In DNA form, the CDR3 reads TGTGCCAGCAGCTGGGGGGGGTTAACTAGGAACACTGAAGCTTTCTTT. It codes for CASSWGGLTRNTEAFF. The chain joins TRBV5-4 to TRBJ1-1, with a weak D call TRBD1 (5 bases). The CDR3 is 16 residues long. V was cut by 3 bases and J by 1 base, with 16 bases left in between. Germline V gene lookup returns CDR1 SGHNT and CDR2 YYREEE (reference sequence). Filled out from reference TRBV5-4 and TRBJ1-1, the complete variable domain reads ETGVTQSPTHLIKTRGQQVTLRCSSQSGHNTVSWYQQALGQGPQFIFQYYREEENGRGNFPPRFSGLQFPNYSSELNVNALELDDSALYLCASSWGGLTRNTEAFFGQGTRLTVV.

The chain combines TRBV7-2 with TRBJ2-1; 8 positions agree with TRBD1. The V gene's germline CDR1 is SGHTA and CDR2 FQGNSA. The V segment lost 4 bases and the J segment 8 bases; nucleotides outside the gene matches: 13. The CDR3 covers 16 residues. The CDR3 region is CASSWTGTGPVDEQFF. The CDR3 DNA sequence: TGTGCCAGCAGCTGGACCGGGACAGGCCCAGTAGATGAGCAGTTCTTC.

CDR3 DNA sequence: TGCAGCGTTGAAAATACAGCAAGCAATGAGCAGTTCTTC. Protein sequence: CSVENTASNEQFF. The chain links TRBV29-1 to TRBJ2-1, with unresolved D. This CDR3 comprises 13 residues. Germline loops: CDR1 SQVTM, CDR2 ANQGSEA. V lost 2 bases and J lost 6, with 11 bases in between.